Listed here are 16 T cell receptor beta chains from one sample, sequenced in a study of blood T cell repertoires in COVID-19. Sequenced by immunoSEQ multiplex PCR; TCRdb stores in-frame clones only, minus some. Of more than 95,000 clones in the sample, roughly 88% are singletons; the top ten hold less than 4.5%. Specimen: peripheral blood. These receptors were taken from a human donor in a cohort sampled during active COVID-19.

V gene TRBV11-2 combines with J gene TRBJ1-4, with D perhaps TRBD1 (6 bases). This CDR3 has 15 residues. Trimming removed 3 bases at V and 7 bases at J, with 15 bases between. Germline CDR1 is SGHAT and CDR2 is FQNNGV. The CDR3 region has the DNA TGTGCCAGCAGCTTGGGGGGGCAGGGCCCTGAAAAACTGTTTTTT. The encoded protein is CASSLGGQGPEKLFF.

The V call is TRBV9, the J call TRBJ2-3; D uncertain. The length of the CDR3 is 13 residues. Per germline, CDR1 SGDLS and CDR2 YYNGEE. V shed 4 bases and J shed 2 bases, with 8 bases lying between them. The CDR3 bases are TGTGCCAGCAGCCGAGTAGACACAGATACGCAGTATTTT. Translated: CASSRVDTDTQYF.

This clone has more than one count but fewer than ten. The rearrangement uses TRBV30 and TRBJ1-6, with D perhaps TRBD1 (6 bases). Trimming stripped 2 bases from V and 9 bases from J, with 14 bases between. This CDR3 is built from 14 residues. CDR1 GTSNPN and CDR2 SVGIG come from the germline V gene (reference sequence). CDR3 coding DNA: TGTGCCTGGAGTCGGATGGCAGGGGCTTCACCCCTCCACTTT. The encoded protein is CAWSRMAGASPLHF.

The chain recombines TRBV2 with TRBJ2-4; a weak D match, TRBD2 (6 bases). Germline loops: CDR1 SNHLY, CDR2 FYNNEI. Trimming left V 6 bases short and J 5 bases short, with 17 bases between. This CDR3 comprises 15 residues. The CDR3 sequence is CASSRRGNSENIQYF. DNA for the CDR3: TGTGCCAGCAGCCGACGGGGGAATAGTGAAAACATTCAGTACTTC.

The chain has TRBV11-3 and TRBJ2-2; D gene uncertain. The CDR3 has 14 residues. The V and J ends lost 5 bases and 6 bases respectively, with 13 bases between them. From germline, CDR1 is SGHNT and CDR2 YENEEA. The CDR3 DNA is TGTGCCAGCAGCCCTAAAGCCATTGCCGGGGAGCTGTTTTTT. It specifies CASSPKAIAGELFF.

The gene calls are TRBV6-5 and TRBJ1-2; weak D call: TRBD1 (6 bases). The CDR3 runs 13 residues. V lost 7 bases, J lost 6 bases, and 15 bases lay in between. Germline V gives CDR1 MNHEY, CDR2 SVGAGI. The CDR3 spells CASKTTGYHGYTF. CDR3 bases: TGTGCCAGCAAGACTACAGGGTATCATGGCTACACCTTC.

This clone was seen once. This chain links TRBV5-1 with TRBJ1-5; D not resolved. V shed 0 bases and J shed 4 bases, with 11 bases lying between them. The CDR3 has 15 amino acids. Germline-derived CDR1 and CDR2 are SGHRS and YFSETQ. The CDR3 loop reads CASSLVAGANQPQHF. CDR3 nucleotide sequence: TGCGCCAGCAGCTTGGTGGCAGGCGCAAATCAGCCCCAGCATTTT.

This chain links TRBV11-2 with TRBJ1-6, with D uncertain. This CDR3 comprises 15 residues. V was trimmed by 2 bases and J by 6 bases, leaving 11 bases between them. Germline assignment: CDR1 SGHAT and CDR2 FQNNGV. The CDR3 here is CASSLSDSPNSPLHF. CDR3 DNA sequence: TGTGCCAGCAGCTTAAGCGACTCGCCTAATTCACCCCTCCACTTT.

The CDR3 loop reads CASSLRGTVSFYGYTF. Written as DNA, the CDR3 is TGTGCCAGCAGCTTGAGAGGGACTGTTTCATTCTATGGCTACACCTTC. The rearrangement uses TRBV5-8 and TRBJ1-2; possible D gene TRBD1, 5 bases. Trimming took 1 base from V and 4 from J, leaving 17 bases between them. Germline values: CDR1 SGHTS, CDR2 YDEGEE. The CDR3 length is 16 residues.

This chain connects TRBV20-1 to TRBJ2-1; maybe TRBD2 (5 bases). Per the germline V gene, CDR1 is DFQATT and CDR2 is SNEGSKA (reference sequence). Trimming took off 3 bases at V and 3 bases at J, with 12 bases between the two ends. The CDR3 sequence is 14 residues long. The CDR3 loop is CSASGRLHYNEQFF. Here the CDR3 DNA reads TGCAGTGCTAGTGGGAGACTACACTACAATGAGCAGTTCTTC.

The chain couples TRBV7-8 to TRBJ2-1; no clear D gene. Germline values: CDR1 SGHVS, CDR2 FQNEAQ. The CDR3 covers 11 residues. The V end was cut by 5 bases, the J end by 4 bases, with 3 bases between. The CDR3 nucleotides read TGTGCCAGCAGCCCGTACAATGAGCAGTTCTTC. Protein: CASSPYNEQFF.

This clone was counted a single time. This sequence joins TRBV30 and TRBJ1-1; D is unclear. The CDR3 has 12 residues. Germline-derived CDR1 and CDR2 are GTSNPN and SVGIG (reference sequence). The ends were cut back, 0 bases at V and 6 bases at J, with 8 bases in the middle. Here the CDR3 DNA reads TGTGCCTGGAGTGTATCCGGGGCTGAAGCTTTCTTT. Its translation: CAWSVSGAEAFF.

The genes are TRBV4-1 and TRBJ1-4; 7 nucleotides line up with TRBD1. Germline V gene lookup returns CDR1 MGHRA and CDR2 YSYEKL. This CDR3 is built from 15 residues. Trimming at V came to 2 bases and at J to 5 bases, leaving 5 bases not matched to a gene. CDR3 nucleotide sequence: TGCGCCAGCAGCCAAATCAGGGGGGTCAATGAAAAACTGTTTTTT. Amino acid sequence: CASSQIRGVNEKLFF.

V and J are TRBV4-3 and TRBJ2-3; 8 bases are shared with TRBD1. The CDR3 consists of 16 residues. CDR1 LGHNA and CDR2 YSLEER come from the germline V gene. Trimming removed 2 bases from V and 6 bases from J; junction bases left unmatched: 10. The CDR3 DNA is TGCGCCAGCAGCCAACTATGGACAGGGTTCGCGGATACGCAGTATTTT. The encoded protein is CASSQLWTGFADTQYF.

This chain links TRBV5-1 with TRBJ2-1; 10 nucleotides agree with TRBD2. Unmatched junction bases numbered 12, after V lost 4 bases and J lost 8 bases. The CDR3 covers 16 residues. Germline-derived CDR1 and CDR2 are SGHRS and YFSETQ. The CDR3 DNA reads as TGCGCCAGCAGCCCGGCCCCTAGCGGGAGTCTGGATGAGCAGTTCTTC. Translating gives CASSPAPSGSLDEQFF.

The chain uses TRBV2 and TRBJ2-2; maybe TRBD2 (5 bases). This CDR3 spans 15 amino acids. In germline, CDR1 is SNHLY, CDR2 FYNNEI. V was clipped by 6 bases and J by 0 bases, with 11 bases between them. This chain's CDR3 is CASRNSATNTGELFF. The CDR3 DNA reads as TGTGCCAGCAGGAATAGCGCCACGAACACCGGGGAGCTGTTTTTT. Full variable domain (rest looked up from reference TRBV2 and TRBJ2-2): EPEVTQTPSHQVTQMGQEVILRCVPISNHLYFYWYRQILGQKVEFLVSFYNNEISEKSEIFDDQFSVERPDGSNFTLKIRSTKLEDSAMYFCASRNSATNTGELFFGEGSRLTVL.